The 30 T cell receptor beta chains listed next were all sequenced from one sample in a study of T cells after yellow fever vaccination. MiXCR was run by TCRdb on the 5' RACE reads, yielding one entry per CDR3 protein. The sample has over 100,000 distinct CDR3 sequences, 8.4% seen once. Sequencing was performed on CD8+ T cells sorted from PBMCs, taken 45 days after the yellow fever booster vaccination. The receptors were sampled from a man aged 25 to 40 who received the YFV17D yellow fever vaccine.

In its sample, this clonotype was seen a few times. The genes are TRBV29-1 and TRBJ2-2; maybe TRBD1 (5 bases). Germline V CDR1 and CDR2: SQVTM, ANQGSEA. The V and J ends lost 3 bases and 4 bases respectively, with 12 bases between them. This CDR3 has 14 residues. The CDR3 DNA sequence: TGCAGCGTTGATAAGGGGCCGGGCACCGGGGAGCTGTTTTTT. This translates into CSVDKGPGTGELFF.

This clonotype was seen many times. V gene TRBV6-5 combines with J gene TRBJ2-2; 9 bases agree with TRBD1. CDR3 length: 19 amino acids. CDR1 and CDR2 from the germline V gene are MNHEY and SVGAGI. J gave up 0 bases and V 2 bases, and 10 bases lay outside the gene matches. This CDR3 reads CASSYEDRGDVTNTGELFF. CDR3 in DNA: TGTGCCAGCAGTTACGAGGACAGGGGAGATGTCACGAACACCGGGGAGCTGTTTTTT.

The sample holds many counts of this clonotype. V and J are TRBV3-1 and TRBJ1-2; no clear D. V lost 3 bases to trimming and J lost 5 bases, with 10 bases between them. Germline CDR1 is LGHDT and CDR2 is YNNKEL (reference sequence). The CDR3 length is 13 residues. This chain's CDR3 is CASSQAEEYGYTF. The CDR3 DNA follows: TGTGCCAGCAGCCAGGCAGAAGAGTATGGCTACACCTTC.

This clonotype has just a few counts. The V and J genes are TRBV10-2 and TRBJ2-7; 7 bases fit TRBD1. The CDR3 is made up of 14 amino acids. V dropped 7 bases and J dropped 3; count of bases not matched to a gene: 9. The V gene's germline CDR1 is WSHSY and CDR2 SAAADI. Here the CDR3 reads CASTPTGAIYEQYF. The CDR3 DNA reads TGCGCCAGCACCCCTACAGGGGCGATCTACGAGCAGTACTTC.

In this sample, this clonotype turned up many times. The chain carries TRBV28 and TRBJ2-1; D unclear. Germline V gives CDR1 MDHEN, CDR2 SYDVKM. V lost 5 bases, J lost 7 bases, and 12 bases lay in between. The CDR3 runs to 13 residues. As DNA, the CDR3 is TGTGCCAGCAGTGTGTTGCGCCGGAATGAGCAGTTCTTC. Protein product: CASSVLRRNEQFF.

This clonotype was observed many times. The chain is built from TRBV5-1 and TRBJ2-1, with a weak D call TRBD2 (6 bases). Trimming removed 3 bases at V and 5 bases at J, with 9 bases between. This CDR3 has 13 amino acids. In germline, CDR1 is SGHRS, CDR2 YFSETQ. CDR3 bases: TGCGCCAGCAGCTGGACTATGCACAATGAGCAGTTCTTC. As protein: CASSWTMHNEQFF.

This clonotype occurred many times. The rearrangement uses TRBV27 and TRBJ2-1; TRBD2 aligns across 15 bases. Germline CDR1 reads MNHEY; CDR2 reads SMNVEV (reference sequence). The CDR3 contains 15 residues. V lost 3 bases, J lost 7 bases, and 1 base stayed unmatched. CDR3 coding DNA: TGTGCCAGCAGTTTGGGGACTAGCGGGAGGAATGAGCAGTTCTTC. This sequence encodes CASSLGTSGRNEQFF.

This clonotype was detected a few times. At one of its ends the junction is not consistent with the germline gene, which may arise from a read error. The chain is built from TRBV7-7 and TRBJ2-3; D is unresolved. This CDR3 spans 14 amino acids. Germline V gives CDR1 SSHAT, CDR2 FNYEAQ (reference sequence). The CDR3 region is CASSFGVSTDTQYF. DNA of the CDR3: TGTGCTAGCAGCTTTGGTGTTAGCACAGATACGCAGTATTTT.

The chain employs TRBV7-9 and TRBJ1-6; a possible D gene is TRBD1 (6 bases). Germline assignment: CDR1 SEHNR and CDR2 FQNEAQ (reference sequence). With 5 bases removed from V and 6 bases from J, the gap between germline ends came to 20 bases. CDR3 length: 17 residues. CDR3: CASSQTQGMGGNSPLHF. DNA of the CDR3: TGTGCCAGCAGCCAGACACAGGGAATGGGGGGTAATTCACCCCTCCACTTT.

With regard to this clonotype: Just one base apart from a much larger clone, this may be a read error. This rearrangement joins TRBV25-1 to TRBJ2-5; D gene ambiguous. Trimming took 6 bases from V and 5 from J, leaving 16 bases between them. The germline V gene has CDR1 MGHDK and CDR2 SYGVNS. This CDR3 has 14 amino acids. CDR3 sequence: CASRDEGRWETQYF. CDR3 bases: TGTGCCAGCAGAGATGAAGGCCGGTGGGAGACCCAGTACTTC.

This clonotype has at least ten counts. This rearrangement joins TRBV28 to TRBJ2-4, with 10 bases identical to TRBD2. The V segment lost 4 bases and the J segment 8 bases; nucleotides outside the gene matches: 14. CDR3 length: 17 residues. CDR1 is MDHEN, CDR2 SYDVKM, per germline. The CDR3 sequence is CASSSPRSSGSWYIQYF. DNA of the CDR3: TGTGCCAGCAGTTCCCCCCGGTCTAGCGGGAGTTGGTACATTCAGTACTTC.

This chain uses TRBV19 with TRBJ1-1, with D hard to call. Germline CDR1 LNHDA, CDR2 SQIVND (reference sequence). V was pared by 4 bases and J by 5 bases, with 8 bases between. There are 12 residues in the CDR3. CDR3: CASSRSATEAFF. In DNA form, the CDR3 reads TGTGCCAGTAGTAGGTCGGCAACTGAAGCTTTCTTT.

The chain's CDR3 is CASSLQGGEPEAFF. CDR3 DNA sequence: TGCGCCAGCAGCTTGCAGGGAGGGGAGCCTGAAGCTTTCTTT. The gene calls are TRBV5-1 and TRBJ1-1, with D maybe TRBD1 (5 bases). CDR1 and CDR2 (germline): SGHRS, YFSETQ. CDR3 length equals 14 residues. V lost 1 base to trimming and J lost 6 bases, with 13 bases between them.

The sample holds many counts of this clonotype. The CDR3: CASSIAGTSGPAYEQYF. The CDR3 region has the DNA TGTGCCAGCAGTATAGCCGGGACTAGCGGGCCCGCCTACGAGCAGTACTTC. The rearrangement joins TRBV6-1 to TRBJ2-7, with 12 bases fitting TRBD2. The length of the CDR3 is 17 residues. Looked up from germline, CDR1 is MNHNS and CDR2 is SASEGT. V dropped 5 bases and J dropped 2; count of bases not matched to a gene: 10.

This clonotype came up many times. The genes are TRBV10-3 and TRBJ2-1, with D unresolved. The germline CDR1 and CDR2 sequences are ENHRY and SYGVKD. V lost 2 bases and J 10 bases, leaving 18 bases between the germline ends. This CDR3 spans 15 amino acids. The CDR3 DNA reads TGTGCCATCAGTGAGCCGCCCGGCCTCCTCTGGGAGCAGTTCTTC. Translating gives CAISEPPGLLWEQFF.

The table lists this clonotype with many counts. The CDR3 DNA reads as TGTGCCAGCAGCTTAGGACCCGACAGCACAGATACGCAGTATTTT. Translated: CASSLGPDSTDTQYF. V usage is TRBV7-6 and J usage is TRBJ2-3; no reliable D call. This CDR3 has 15 residues. Trimming stripped 1 base from V and 0 bases from J, with 8 bases between. Germline V CDR1 and CDR2: SGHVS, FNYEAQ. Full variable domain (remainder filled in from reference TRBV7-6 and TRBJ2-3): GAGVSQSPRYKVTKRGQDVALRCDPISGHVSLYWYRQALGQGPEFLTYFNYEAQQDKSGLPNDRFSAERPEGSISTLTIQRTEQRDSAMYRCASSLGPDSTDTQYFGPGTRLTVL.

This clonotype was observed a few times. The genes are TRBV6-2 or TRBV6-3 and TRBJ2-1; tentatively, D is TRBD1 (6 bases). Trimming stripped 2 bases from V and 4 bases from J, with 9 bases between. The CDR3 runs 14 residues. Germline V gene sequence: CDR1 MNHEY, CDR2 SVGEGT. CDR3 protein: CASSYRQEYNEQFF. CDR3 DNA sequence: TGTGCCAGCAGTTACCGACAGGAATACAATGAGCAGTTCTTC.

The rearrangement uses TRBV7-9 and TRBJ2-7; 14 nucleotides match TRBD2. Trimming removed 1 base from V and 3 bases from J; junction bases left unmatched: 5. Germline CDR1 and CDR2: SEHNR and FQNEAQ (reference sequence). The CDR3 contains 17 residues. The CDR3 protein is CASSLDPGLAGDYEQYF. The CDR3 bases are TGTGCCAGCAGCTTAGATCCGGGACTAGCGGGAGACTACGAGCAGTACTTC.

In its sample, this clonotype was seen many times. CDR3 nucleotide sequence: TGCAGCTCAAACATCGGGAATGAGCAGTTCTTC. Translation gives CSSNIGNEQFF. This chain connects TRBV29-1 to TRBJ2-1; D is uncertain. V lost 8 bases and J lost 7, with 12 bases in between. This CDR3 contains 11 residues. In germline, CDR1 is SQVTM, CDR2 ANQGSEA.

V and J are TRBV2 and TRBJ2-1; D is undetermined. Trimming left V 9 bases short and J 8 bases short, with 17 bases between. The length of the CDR3 is 13 residues. Per the germline V gene, CDR1 is SNHLY and CDR2 is FYNNEI. CDR3 region: CARSPEPRDEQFF. The DNA of the CDR3 is TGTGCCAGGTCGCCGGAGCCACGGGATGAGCAGTTCTTC.

The V call is TRBV23-1, the J call TRBJ2-5; possibly TRBD1 for D (5 bases). TRBV23-1 qualifies as an ORF whose function is uncertain. The CDR3 contains 13 residues. The germline V and J ends were trimmed by 1 base and 9 bases, with 12 bases remaining between them. Written as DNA, the CDR3 is TGCGCCAGCAGTCAATTATCAGGGATCGCCCAGTACTTC. It encodes CASSQLSGIAQYF.

As for this clonotype: This may be a read error, as it is one base from a much larger clone. V gene TRBV6-5 combines with J gene TRBJ2-5, with 10 bases matching TRBD2. The CDR3 runs to 16 residues. Germline CDR1 is MNHEY and CDR2 is SVGAGI. CDR3 DNA sequence: TGTGCCAGCAGTTACTCGAGCGGGAGGGATCAAGAGAACCAGTACTTC. Its protein is CASSYSSGRDQENQYF.

Comments on this clonotype: This may stem from a read error, because a much larger clone lies one nucleotide away. The V call is TRBV7-6, the J call TRBJ2-5; D is ambiguous. This CDR3 spans 13 amino acids. Germline loops: CDR1 SGHVS, CDR2 FNYEAQ. Trimming pared 1 base from V and 5 bases from J, leaving 8 bases between. The CDR3 is CASSLVLSETQYF. The CDR3 coding sequence is TGTGCCAGCAGCTTAGTGCTTTCCGAGACCCAGTACTTC.

This clonotype showed up just a few times. This chain joins TRBV5-4 and TRBJ2-7; 13 bases are a match to TRBD2. The V and J ends lost 3 bases and 4 bases, in that order; junction bases with no gene match: 4. The CDR3 is made up of 15 amino acids. Germline V gene sequence: CDR1 SGHNT, CDR2 YYREEE (reference sequence). DNA for the CDR3: TGTGCCAGCAGCTACGGGACTAGCGGGAATTACGAGCAGTACTTC. Its translation: CASSYGTSGNYEQYF.

The rearrangement links TRBV27 to TRBJ2-1; 7 bases are shared with TRBD2. CDR1 MNHEY and CDR2 SMNVEV come from the germline V gene (reference sequence). V dropped 3 bases and J dropped 5; count of bases not matched to a gene: 4. This CDR3 is 14 amino acids long. The CDR3 loop is CASSLGTTHNEQFF. The CDR3, as DNA: TGTGCCAGCAGTTTGGGGACTACCCACAATGAGCAGTTCTTC.

The V gene is TRBV6-5, the J gene TRBJ2-6; D gene uncertain. Germline assignment: CDR1 MNHEY and CDR2 SVGAGI. V was trimmed by 0 bases and J by 0 bases, leaving 3 bases between them. This CDR3 is built from 15 residues. The CDR3 DNA follows: TGTGCCAGCAGTTACTCTCTCTCTGGGGCCAACGTCCTGACTTTC. It translates to CASSYSLSGANVLTF.

The table lists this clonotype with a count of one. Possible read error: a much larger clone is one base away. This chain uses TRBV4-3 with TRBJ1-1; D call uncertain. The CDR3 extends over 13 amino acids. From germline, CDR1 is LGHNA and CDR2 YSLEER. CDR3 bases: TGCGTCAGCACAAGTCCAGGATCTGGTGAAGCTTTCTTT. Amino acids: CVSTSPGSGEAFF.

Ten or more counts support this clonotype. The chain recombines TRBV20-1 with TRBJ2-5; unclear D gene. This CDR3 region has 11 residues. V lost 6 bases, J lost 3 bases, and 8 bases lay in between. CDR1 is DFQATT and CDR2 is SNEGSKA in the germline V gene (reference sequence). The CDR3 DNA is TGCAGTGCCCCGGTTAAAGAGACCCAGTACTTC. Translation gives CSAPVKETQYF.

This clonotype was seen more than once but under ten times. The rearrangement links TRBV20-1 to TRBJ2-1; D possibly corresponds to TRBD1 (6 bases). Germline lookup yields CDR1 DFQATT and CDR2 SNEGSKA (reference sequence). Trimming left V 0 bases short and J 3 bases short, with 9 bases between. The CDR3 has 14 amino acids. CDR3 DNA: TGCAGTGCTAGAGATTACAGGGACTACAATGAGCAGTTCTTC. This gives the protein CSARDYRDYNEQFF.

This clonotype was counted at least ten times. J is TRBJ2-7 and V is TRBV6-1, with 12 bases aligning to TRBD2. The CDR3 is 14 residues long. The germline CDR1 and CDR2 sequences are MNHNS and SASEGT. V lost 6 bases to trimming and J lost 6 bases; unmatched junction nucleotides: 6. The CDR3 region is CASRSPGLAGEQYF. The CDR3 region has the DNA TGTGCCAGCAGATCCCCGGGACTAGCGGGCGAGCAGTACTTC.